This T cell receptor beta chain was profiled in a study of T cell responses to AZD1222 COVID-19 vaccine. On this clone: The antigen is undetermined.

General study results and limits: Increases in Spike-specific TCR breadth and depth were seen after two AZD1222 doses.

TCRdb's copy holds only in-frame clones and misses some; the assay was immunoSEQ multiplex PCR. In the table there are 95,000 to 100,000 clones, about 86% of which are singletons. This CDR3 comprises 12 residues. CDR1 is MNHEY, CDR2 SVGAGI, per germline. Trimming shortened V by 6 bases and J by 8 bases, and 11 bases separated the two germline ends. The V call is TRBV6-5, the J call TRBJ1-5; D is possibly TRBD1 (5 bases). The sequence was obtained from an adult in good health. The sequencing here drew on peripheral blood, taken on day 0 of AZD1222 vaccination. CDR3 in amino acids: CASSRKGKPQHF. The CDR3 nucleotides read TGTGCCAGCAGCCGGAAGGGGAAGCCCCAGCATTTT.